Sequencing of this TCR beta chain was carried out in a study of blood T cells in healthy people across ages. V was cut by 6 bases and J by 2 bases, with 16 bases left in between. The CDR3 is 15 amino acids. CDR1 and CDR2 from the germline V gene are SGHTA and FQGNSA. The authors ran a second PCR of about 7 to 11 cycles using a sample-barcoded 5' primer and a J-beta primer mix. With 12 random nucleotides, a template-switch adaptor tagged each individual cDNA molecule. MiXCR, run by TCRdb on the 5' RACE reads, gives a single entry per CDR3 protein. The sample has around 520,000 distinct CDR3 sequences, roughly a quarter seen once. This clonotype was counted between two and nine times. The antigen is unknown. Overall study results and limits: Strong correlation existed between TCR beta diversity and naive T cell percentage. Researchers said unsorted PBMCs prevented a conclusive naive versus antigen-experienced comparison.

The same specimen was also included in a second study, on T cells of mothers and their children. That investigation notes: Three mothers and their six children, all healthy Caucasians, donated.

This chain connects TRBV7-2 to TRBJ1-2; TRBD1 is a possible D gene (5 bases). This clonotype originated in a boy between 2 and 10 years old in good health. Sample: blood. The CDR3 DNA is TGTGCCAGCAGGCCCGGGGGGGGTGGCAACTATGGCTACACCTTC. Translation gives CASRPGGGGNYGYTF.